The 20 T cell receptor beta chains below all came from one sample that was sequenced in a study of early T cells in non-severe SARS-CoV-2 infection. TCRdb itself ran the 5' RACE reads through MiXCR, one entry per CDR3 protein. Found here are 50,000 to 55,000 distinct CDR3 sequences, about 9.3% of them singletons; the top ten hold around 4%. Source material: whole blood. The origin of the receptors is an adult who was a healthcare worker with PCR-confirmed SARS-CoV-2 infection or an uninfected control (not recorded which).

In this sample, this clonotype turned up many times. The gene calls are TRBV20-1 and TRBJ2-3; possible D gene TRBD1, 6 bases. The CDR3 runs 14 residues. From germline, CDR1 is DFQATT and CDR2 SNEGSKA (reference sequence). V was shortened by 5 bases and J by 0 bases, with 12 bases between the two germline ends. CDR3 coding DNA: TGCAGTGCTCCTGGACAGATTAGCACAGATACGCAGTATTTT. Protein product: CSAPGQISTDTQYF.

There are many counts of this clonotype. CDR3 sequence: CASSLALGGSSTDTQYF. For the CDR3, the DNA is TGCGCCAGCAGCTTGGCCTTAGGGGGATCTAGCACAGATACGCAGTATTTT. The V and J genes are TRBV5-1 and TRBJ2-3; tentative D call: TRBD1 (6 bases). V was cut by 0 bases and J by 0 bases, with 14 bases left in between. The germline V gene encodes CDR1 SGHRS and CDR2 YFSETQ. This CDR3 is 17 amino acids long.

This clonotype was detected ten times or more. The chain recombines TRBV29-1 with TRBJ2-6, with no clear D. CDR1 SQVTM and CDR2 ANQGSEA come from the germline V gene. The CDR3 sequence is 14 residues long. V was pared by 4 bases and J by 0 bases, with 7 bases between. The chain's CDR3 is CSVVADSGANVLTF. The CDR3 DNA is TGCAGCGTTGTGGCGGACTCTGGGGCCAACGTCCTGACTTTC.

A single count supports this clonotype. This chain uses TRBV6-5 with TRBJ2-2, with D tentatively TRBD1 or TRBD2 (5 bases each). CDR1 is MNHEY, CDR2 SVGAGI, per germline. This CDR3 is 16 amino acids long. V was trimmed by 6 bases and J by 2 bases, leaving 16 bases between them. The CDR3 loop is CASRNWGTENTGELFF. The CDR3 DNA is TGTGCCAGCAGGAACTGGGGGACGGAAAACACCGGGGAGCTGTTTTTT.

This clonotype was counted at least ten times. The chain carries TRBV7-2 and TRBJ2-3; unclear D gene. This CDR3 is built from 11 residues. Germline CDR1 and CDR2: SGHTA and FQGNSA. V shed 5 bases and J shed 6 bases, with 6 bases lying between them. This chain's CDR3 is CASSAADTQYF. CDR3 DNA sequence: TGTGCCAGCAGCGCCGCCGATACGCAGTATTTT.

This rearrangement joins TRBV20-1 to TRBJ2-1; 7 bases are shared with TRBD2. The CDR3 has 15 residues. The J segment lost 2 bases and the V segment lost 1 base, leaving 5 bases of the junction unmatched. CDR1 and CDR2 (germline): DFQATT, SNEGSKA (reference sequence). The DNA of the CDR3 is TGCAGTGCTAGAGTTTGGGGGAGGGCCTACAATGAGCAGTTCTTC. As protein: CSARVWGRAYNEQFF.

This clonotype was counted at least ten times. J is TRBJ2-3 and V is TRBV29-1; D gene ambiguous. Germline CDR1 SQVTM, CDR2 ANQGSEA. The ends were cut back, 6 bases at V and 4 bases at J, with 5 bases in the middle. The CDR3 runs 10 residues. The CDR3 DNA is TGCAGCGTCCGACCAGATACGCAGTATTTT. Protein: CSVRPDTQYF.

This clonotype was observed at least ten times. The CDR3 DNA follows: TGTGCCATCAGTGAGAGGAGGGAGGGGAACGAGCAGTACTTC. Amino acid sequence: CAISERREGNEQYF. J is TRBJ2-7 and V is TRBV10-3; TRBD2 aligns across 7 bases. CDR1 and CDR2 from the germline V gene are ENHRY and SYGVKD. V dropped 2 bases and J dropped 5; count of bases not matched to a gene: 6. The CDR3 covers 14 residues.

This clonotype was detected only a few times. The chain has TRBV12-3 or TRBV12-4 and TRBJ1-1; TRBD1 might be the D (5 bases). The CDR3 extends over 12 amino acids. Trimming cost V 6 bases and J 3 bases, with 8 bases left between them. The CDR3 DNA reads TGTGCCAGCAGCGACAGATACACTGAAGCTTTCTTT. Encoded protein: CASSDRYTEAFF.

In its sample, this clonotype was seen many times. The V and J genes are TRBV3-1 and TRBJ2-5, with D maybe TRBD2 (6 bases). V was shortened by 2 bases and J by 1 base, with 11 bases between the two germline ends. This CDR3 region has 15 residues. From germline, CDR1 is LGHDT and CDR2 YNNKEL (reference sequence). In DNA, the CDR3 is TGTGCCAGCAGCCAATACCGGGACTCCCAAGAGACCCAGTACTTC. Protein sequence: CASSQYRDSQETQYF.

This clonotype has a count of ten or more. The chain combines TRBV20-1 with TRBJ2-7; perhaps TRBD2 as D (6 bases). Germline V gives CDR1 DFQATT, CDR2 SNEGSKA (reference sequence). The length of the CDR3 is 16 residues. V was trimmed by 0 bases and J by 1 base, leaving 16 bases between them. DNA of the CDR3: TGCAGTGCTAGAGATTCCGGGGCAGGGAGGTCCTACGAGCAGTACTTC. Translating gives CSARDSGAGRSYEQYF.

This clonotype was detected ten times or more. CDR3 residues: CATSRDEVGVAGGHEQFF. CDR3 sequence (DNA): TGTGCCACCAGCAGAGATGAGGTTGGGGTAGCGGGAGGGCATGAGCAGTTCTTC. J is TRBJ2-1 and V is TRBV15; 11 bases match TRBD2. The V segment lost 0 bases and the J segment 8 bases; nucleotides outside the gene matches: 12. Per the germline V gene, CDR1 is LNHNV and CDR2 is YYDKDF (reference sequence). There are 18 residues in the CDR3.

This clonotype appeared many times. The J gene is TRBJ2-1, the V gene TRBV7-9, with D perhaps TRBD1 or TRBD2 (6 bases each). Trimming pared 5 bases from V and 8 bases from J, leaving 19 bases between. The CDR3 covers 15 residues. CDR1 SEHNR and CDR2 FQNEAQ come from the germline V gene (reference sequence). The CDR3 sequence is CASSPRGAGMDEQFF. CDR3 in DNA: TGTGCCAGCAGCCCTAGGGGGGCCGGGATGGATGAGCAGTTCTTC.

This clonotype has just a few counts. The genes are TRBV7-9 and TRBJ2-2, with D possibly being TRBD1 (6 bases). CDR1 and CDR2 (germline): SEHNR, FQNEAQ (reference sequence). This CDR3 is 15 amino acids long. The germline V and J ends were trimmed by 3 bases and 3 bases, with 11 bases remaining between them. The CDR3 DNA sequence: TGTGCCAGCAGCTTGGACAGTTTTCACACCGGGGAGCTGTTTTTT. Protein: CASSLDSFHTGELFF.

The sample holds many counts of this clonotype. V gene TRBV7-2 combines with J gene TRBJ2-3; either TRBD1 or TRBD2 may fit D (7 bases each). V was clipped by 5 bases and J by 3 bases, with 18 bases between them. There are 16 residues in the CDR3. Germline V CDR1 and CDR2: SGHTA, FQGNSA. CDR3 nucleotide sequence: TGTGCCAGCAGCCCCTCAGGGGGGGTCGGGACAGATACGCAGTATTTT. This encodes CASSPSGGVGTDTQYF.

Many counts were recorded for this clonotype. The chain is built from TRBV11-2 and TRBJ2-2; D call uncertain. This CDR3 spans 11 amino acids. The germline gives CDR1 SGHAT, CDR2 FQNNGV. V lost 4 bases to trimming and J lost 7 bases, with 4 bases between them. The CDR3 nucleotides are TGTGCCAGCAGCTCCTTCGGGGAGCTGTTTTTT. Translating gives CASSSFGELFF. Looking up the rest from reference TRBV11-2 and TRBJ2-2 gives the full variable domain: EAGVAQSPRYKIIEKRQSVAFWCNPISGHATLYWYQQILGQGPKLLIQFQNNGVVDDSQLPKDRFSAERLKGVDSTLKIQPAKLEDSAVYLCASSSFGELFFGEGSRLTVL.

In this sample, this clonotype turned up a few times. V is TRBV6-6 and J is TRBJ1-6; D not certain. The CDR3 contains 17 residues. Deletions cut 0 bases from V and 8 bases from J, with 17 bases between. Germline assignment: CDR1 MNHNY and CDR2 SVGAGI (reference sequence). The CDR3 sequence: CASSYSKNPSADSPLHF. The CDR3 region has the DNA TGTGCCAGCAGTTACTCGAAAAATCCATCAGCCGATTCACCCCTCCACTTT.

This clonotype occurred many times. As DNA, the CDR3 is TGTGCCAGCAGCTTAGCAGGGCCTGGGGGCACAGATACGCAGTATTTT. Its translation: CASSLAGPGGTDTQYF. The rearrangement joins TRBV7-2 to TRBJ2-3; no reliable D call. V was shortened by 0 bases and J by 1 base, with 11 bases between the two germline ends. The germline CDR1 and CDR2 sequences are SGHTA and FQGNSA. This CDR3 spans 16 amino acids.

DNA for the CDR3: TGTGCCACCAGTGTTAGCGGAGGCACAGATACGCAGTATTTT. It translates to CATSVSGGTDTQYF. The rearrangement uses TRBV24-1 and TRBJ2-3; the D gene is possibly TRBD2 (6 bases). Between the trimmed V and J ends, which lost 5 bases and 1 base, there was a span of 9 bases. The germline V gene has CDR1 KGHDR and CDR2 SFDVKD. The CDR3 contains 14 residues.

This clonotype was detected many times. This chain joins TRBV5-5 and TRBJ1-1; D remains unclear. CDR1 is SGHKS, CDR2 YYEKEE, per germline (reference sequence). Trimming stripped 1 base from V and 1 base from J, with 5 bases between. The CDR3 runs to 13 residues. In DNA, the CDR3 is TGTGCCAGCAGCTTGATCGAGAACACTGAAGCTTTCTTT. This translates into CASSLIENTEAFF. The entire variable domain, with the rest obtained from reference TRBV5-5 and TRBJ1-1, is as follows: DAGVTQSPTHLIKTRGQQVTLRCSPISGHKSVSWYQQVLGQGPQFIFQYYEKEERGRGNFPDRFSARQFPNYSSELNVNALLLGDSALYLCASSLIENTEAFFGQGTRLTVV.